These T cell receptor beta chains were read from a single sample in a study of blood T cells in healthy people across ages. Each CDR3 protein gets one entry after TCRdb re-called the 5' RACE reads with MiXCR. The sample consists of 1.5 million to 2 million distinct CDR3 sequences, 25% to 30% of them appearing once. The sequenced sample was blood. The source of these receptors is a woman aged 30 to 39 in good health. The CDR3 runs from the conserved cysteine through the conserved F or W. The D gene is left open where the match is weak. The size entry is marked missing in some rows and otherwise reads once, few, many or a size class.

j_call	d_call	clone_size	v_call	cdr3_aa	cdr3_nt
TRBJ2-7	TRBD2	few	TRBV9	CASSLQAGGGAEQYF	TGTGCCAGCAGCTTACAAGCGGGGGGGGGAGCCGAGCAGTACTTC
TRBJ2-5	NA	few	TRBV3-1	CASSRTFGVVETQYF	TGTGCCAGCAGCCGAACCTTCGGCGTCGTGGAGACCCAGTACTTC
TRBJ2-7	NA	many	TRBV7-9	CASSLVSGAVHEQYF	TGTGCCAGCAGCTTAGTGTCAGGGGCTGTCCACGAGCAGTACTTC
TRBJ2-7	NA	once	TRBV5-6	CASSFLMRRDGSYEQYF	TGTGCCAGCAGCTTCCTGATGCGGAGGGACGGCTCCTACGAGCAGTACTTC
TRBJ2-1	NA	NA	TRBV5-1	CASSLQAGTTIVYEQFF	TGCGCCAGCAGCTTGCAAGCCGGGACCACAATTGTCTACGAGCAGTTCTTC
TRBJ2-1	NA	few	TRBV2	CASSYTHGDEQFF	TGTGCCAGCAGCTACACACACGGAGATGAGCAGTTCTTC
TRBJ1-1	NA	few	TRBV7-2	CASSSQWGTEAFF	TGTGCCAGCAGCTCACAATGGGGCACTGAAGCTTTCTTT
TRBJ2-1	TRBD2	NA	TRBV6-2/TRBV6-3	CASRRLATYNEQFF	TGTGCCAGCAGACGACTAGCGACGTACAATGAGCAGTTCTTC
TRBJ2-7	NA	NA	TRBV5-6	CASSLFGRSAGEQYF	TGTGCCAGCAGCTTGTTTGGGAGGTCGGCCGGGGAGCAGTACTTC
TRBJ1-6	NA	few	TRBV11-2	CASSFKADNSPLHF	TGTGCCAGCAGCTTCAAGGCTGATAATTCACCCCTCCACTTT
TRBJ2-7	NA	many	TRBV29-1	CSVSTIYEQYF	TGCAGCGTTTCCACAATCTACGAGCAGTACTTC
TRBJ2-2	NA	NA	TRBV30	CAWSVGHTGELFF	TGTGCCTGGAGTGTTGGGCACACCGGGGAGCTGTTTTTT
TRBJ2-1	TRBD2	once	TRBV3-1	CASSPTGTRAHNEQFF	TGTGCCAGCAGCCCTACAGGGACTAGAGCCCACAATGAGCAGTTCTTC